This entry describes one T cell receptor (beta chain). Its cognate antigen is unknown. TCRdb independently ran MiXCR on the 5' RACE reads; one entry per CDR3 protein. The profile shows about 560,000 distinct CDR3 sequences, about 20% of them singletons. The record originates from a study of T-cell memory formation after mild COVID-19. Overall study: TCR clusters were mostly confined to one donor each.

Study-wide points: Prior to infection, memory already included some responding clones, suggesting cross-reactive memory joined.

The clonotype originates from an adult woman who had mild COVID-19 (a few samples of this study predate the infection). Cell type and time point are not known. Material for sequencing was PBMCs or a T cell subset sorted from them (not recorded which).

CDR3 nucleotide sequence: TGCAGTGCTAGAGATATCAGCAGGGATAGCGCCGGGACTGAAGCTTTCTTT. Encoded protein: CSARDISRDSAGTEAFF. The J gene is TRBJ1-1, the V gene TRBV20-1; possibly TRBD1 for D (5 bases). The V gene's germline CDR1 is DFQATT and CDR2 SNEGSKA (reference sequence). The CDR3 covers 17 residues. V lost 0 bases to trimming and J lost 5 bases, with 22 bases between them.